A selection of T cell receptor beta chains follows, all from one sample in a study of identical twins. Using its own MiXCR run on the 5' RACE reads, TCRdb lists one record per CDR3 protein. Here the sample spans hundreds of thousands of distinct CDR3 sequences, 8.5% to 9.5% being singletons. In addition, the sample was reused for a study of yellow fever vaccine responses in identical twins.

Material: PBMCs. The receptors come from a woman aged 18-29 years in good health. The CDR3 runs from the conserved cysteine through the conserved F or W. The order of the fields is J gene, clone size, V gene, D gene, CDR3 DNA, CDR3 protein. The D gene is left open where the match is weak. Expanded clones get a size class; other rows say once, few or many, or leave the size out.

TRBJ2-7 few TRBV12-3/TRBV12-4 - TGTGCCAGCAGTTTTTTGGGCTTGGGGAACGAGCAGTACTTC CASSFLGLGNEQYF
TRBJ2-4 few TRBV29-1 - TGCAGCGTTCTCATTAATCTGGACAAAAACATTCAGTACTTC CSVLINLDKNIQYF
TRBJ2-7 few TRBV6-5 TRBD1 TGTGCCAGCAGTTTTACAGGGGGCATCAACGAGCAGTACTTC CASSFTGGINEQYF
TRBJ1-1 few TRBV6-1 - TGTGCCAGCAGTGAAGCTCCCTGGGGCACTGAAGCTTTCTTT CASSEAPWGTEAFF
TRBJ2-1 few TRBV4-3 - TGCGCCAGCAGCCAAGATGTGCGGGTTGAGCAGTTCTTC CASSQDVRVEQFF
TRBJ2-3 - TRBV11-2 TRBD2 TGTGCCAGCAGCCCCTGGACTAGCGGGGCAGATACGCAGTATTTT CASSPWTSGADTQYF
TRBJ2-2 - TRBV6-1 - TGTGCCAGCAGTGAATATCCGGGAGCGAACACCGGGGAGCTGTTTTTT CASSEYPGANTGELFF
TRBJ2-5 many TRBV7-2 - TGTGCCAGCACTGAGCTACAAGAGACCCAGTACTTC CASTELQETQYF
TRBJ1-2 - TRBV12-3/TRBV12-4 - TGTGCCAGCAGTTTAGCGGGGGGGGCGCCCTATGGCTACACCTTC CASSLAGGAPYGYTF
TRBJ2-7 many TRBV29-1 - TGCAGCGTTCTAACTAGTACCTACGAGCAGTACTTC CSVLTSTYEQYF
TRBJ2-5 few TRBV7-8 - TGTGCCAGCAGCTTAGAGAGGGGCCTTCCCCTCGGAGAGACCCAGTACTTC CASSLERGLPLGETQYF
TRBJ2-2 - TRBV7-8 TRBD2 TGTGCCAGCAGGTTACTAGCGGGAGGGCCCTCTGGGGAGCTGTTTTTT CASRLLAGGPSGELFF
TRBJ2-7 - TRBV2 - TGTGCCAGCAGTGCGCAGGGTCCCAGCTACGAGCAGTACTTC CASSAQGPSYEQYF
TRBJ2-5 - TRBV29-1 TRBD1 TGCAGCGTTGTGGGGGACAGGCCCCTCCAAGAGACCCAGTACTTC CSVVGDRPLQETQYF
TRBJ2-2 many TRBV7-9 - TGTGCCAGCAGCTTAAAGATATCTGAAGACACCGGGGAGCTGTTTTTT CASSLKISEDTGELFF
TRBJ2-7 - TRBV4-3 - TGCGCCAGCAGCCAAGAGGGAAATTGGGAGCAGTACTTC CASSQEGNWEQYF
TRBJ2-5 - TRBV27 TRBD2 TGTGCCAGCAGTAATAGCGGGAAAATAGAGACCCAGTACTTC CASSNSGKIETQYF
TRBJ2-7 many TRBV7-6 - TGTGCCAGCAGCTTACTAGGAGCCGAGCAGTACTTC CASSLLGAEQYF
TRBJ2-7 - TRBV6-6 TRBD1 TGTGCCAGCAGTTACTCGGACAGGACTTGGTTC CASSYSDRTWF
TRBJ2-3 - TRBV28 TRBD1 TGTGCCAGCAGGTTGGGAGGGACAGGGTCTCCAGATACGCAGTATTTT CASRLGGTGSPDTQYF
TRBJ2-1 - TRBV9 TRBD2 TGTGCCAGCAGCGTAGGACTAGCGGGGGCCGGGGGCTACAATGAGCAGTTCTTC CASSVGLAGAGGYNEQFF
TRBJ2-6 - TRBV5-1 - TGCGCCAGCAGCTTTGTAGTCTCTGGGGCCAACGTCCTGACTTTC CASSFVVSGANVLTF
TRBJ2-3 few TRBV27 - TGTGCCAGCAGCCCAAGGGCGCTAAGCACAGATACGCAGTATTTT CASSPRALSTDTQYF
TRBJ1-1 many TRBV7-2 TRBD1 TGTGCCAGCAGCTTAATTACGGACAGGGGGGCTTTCTTT CASSLITDRGAFF
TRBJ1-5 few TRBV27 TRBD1 TGTGCCAGCAGTTTATCAGCAGGGGGGAGCAATCAGCCCCAGCATTTT CASSLSAGGSNQPQHF
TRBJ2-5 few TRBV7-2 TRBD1 TGTGCCAGCAGCCTTCTGTTTGGGACAGGGGGAGAGACCCAGTACTTC CASSLLFGTGGETQYF
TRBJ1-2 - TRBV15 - TGTGCCACCAGCCAAGAAGGAAGGGGGAACTATGGCTACACCTTC CATSQEGRGNYGYTF
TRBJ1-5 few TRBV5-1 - TGCGCCAGCAGCCTGGTGGGACTACAGGGAGGTCAGCCCCAGCATTTT CASSLVGLQGGQPQHF
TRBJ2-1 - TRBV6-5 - TGTGCCAGCAGTTTTTACAGGGCCCTATGGTTAGATGAGCAGTTCTTC CASSFYRALWLDEQFF
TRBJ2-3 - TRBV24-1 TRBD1 TGTGCCACCAGTGGACAGGGGATTGGCGCAGATACGCAGTATTTT CATSGQGIGADTQYF
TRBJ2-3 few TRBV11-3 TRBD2 TGTGCCAGCAGCGGCTTAGGGGGCGGGGGGGCTATCACAGATACGCAGTATTTT CASSGLGGGGAITDTQYF
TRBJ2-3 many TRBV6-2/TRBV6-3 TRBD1 TGTGCCAGCAGTTCGGGACAGCTGATGTCCACAGATACGCAGTATTTT CASSSGQLMSTDTQYF
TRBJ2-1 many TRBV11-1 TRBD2 TGTGCCAGCAGCCCCGGGACTAGCGGGATAATCTCCTACAATGAGCAGTTCTTC CASSPGTSGIISYNEQFF
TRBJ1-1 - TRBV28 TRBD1 TGTGCCAGCAGTCTCGACCGGGACAGTGAAGCTTTCTTT CASSLDRDSEAFF
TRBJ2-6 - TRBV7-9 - TGTGCCAGCATTTTGCCTTCTGGGGCCAACGTCCTGACTTTC CASILPSGANVLTF